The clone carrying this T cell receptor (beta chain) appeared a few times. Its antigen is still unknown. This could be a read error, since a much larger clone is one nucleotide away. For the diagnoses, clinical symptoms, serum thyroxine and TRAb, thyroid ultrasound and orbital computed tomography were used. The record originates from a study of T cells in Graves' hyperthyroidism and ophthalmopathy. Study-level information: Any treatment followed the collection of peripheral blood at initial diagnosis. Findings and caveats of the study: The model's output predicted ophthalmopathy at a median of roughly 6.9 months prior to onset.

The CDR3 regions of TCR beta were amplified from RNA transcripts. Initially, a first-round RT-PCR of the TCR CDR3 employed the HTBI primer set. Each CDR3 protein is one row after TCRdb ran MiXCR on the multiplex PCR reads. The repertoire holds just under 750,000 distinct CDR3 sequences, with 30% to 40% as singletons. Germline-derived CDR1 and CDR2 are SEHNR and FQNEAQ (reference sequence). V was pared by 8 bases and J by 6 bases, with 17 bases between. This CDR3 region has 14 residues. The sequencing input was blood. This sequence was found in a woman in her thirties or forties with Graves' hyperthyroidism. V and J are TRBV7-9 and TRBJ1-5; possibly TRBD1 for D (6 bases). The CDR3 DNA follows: TGTGCCAGCGGCCCAACACAGGGAGGTCAGCCCCAGCATTTT. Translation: CASGPTQGGQPQHF.